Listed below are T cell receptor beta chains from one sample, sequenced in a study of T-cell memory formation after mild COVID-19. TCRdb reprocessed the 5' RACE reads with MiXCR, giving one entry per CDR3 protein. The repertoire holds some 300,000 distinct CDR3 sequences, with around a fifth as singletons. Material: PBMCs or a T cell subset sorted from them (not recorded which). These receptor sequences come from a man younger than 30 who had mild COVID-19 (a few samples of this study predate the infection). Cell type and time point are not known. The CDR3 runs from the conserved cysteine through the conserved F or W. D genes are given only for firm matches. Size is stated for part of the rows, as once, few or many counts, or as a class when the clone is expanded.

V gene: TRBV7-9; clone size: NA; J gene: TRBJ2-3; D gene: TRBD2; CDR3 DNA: TGTGCCAGCAGCCCCCGGACTAGCGGGGGGGGACGGAAAGATACGCAGTATTTT; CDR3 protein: CASSPRTSGGGRKDTQYF
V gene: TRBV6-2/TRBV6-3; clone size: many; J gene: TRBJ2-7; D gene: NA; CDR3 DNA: TGTGCCAGCAGTTACTCGACTAGCTCCTACGAGCAGTACTTC; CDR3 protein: CASSYSTSSYEQYF
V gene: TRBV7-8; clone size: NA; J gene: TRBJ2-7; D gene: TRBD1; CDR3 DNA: TGTGCCAGCAGCGGGCCAGGACAGGGATCCTACGAGCAGTACTTC; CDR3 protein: CASSGPGQGSYEQYF
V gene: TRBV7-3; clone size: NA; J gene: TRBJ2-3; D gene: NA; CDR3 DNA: TGTGCCAGCAGCTTAGAACCGGGGGTAGATACGCAGTATTTT; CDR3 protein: CASSLEPGVDTQYF
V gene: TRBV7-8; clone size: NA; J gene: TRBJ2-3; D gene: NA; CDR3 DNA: TGTGCCAGCAGCTTAGGGCCGAGGGGTGGTAGCAGTACTAGCACAGATACGCAGTATTTT; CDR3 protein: CASSLGPRGGSSTSTDTQYF
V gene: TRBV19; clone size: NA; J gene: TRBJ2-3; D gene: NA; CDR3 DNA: TGTGCCTTCTTTGGGACCGACACAGATACGCAGTATTTT; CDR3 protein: CAFFGTDTDTQYF
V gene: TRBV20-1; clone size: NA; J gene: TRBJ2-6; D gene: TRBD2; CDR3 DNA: TGCAGTGCCTACGGGGGGACTGGGGCCAACGTCCTGACTTTC; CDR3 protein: CSAYGGTGANVLTF
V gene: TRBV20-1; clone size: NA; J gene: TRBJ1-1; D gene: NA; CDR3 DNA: TGCAGTGCTAGCGTCTCGGCAGGGAGGATTATAATCATTGAAGCTTTCTTT; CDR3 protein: CSASVSAGRIIIIEAFF
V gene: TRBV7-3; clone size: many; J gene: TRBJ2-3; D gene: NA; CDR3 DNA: TGTGCCAGCAGCTTATACGGGGGGCGCACAGATACGCAGTATTTT; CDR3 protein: CASSLYGGRTDTQYF
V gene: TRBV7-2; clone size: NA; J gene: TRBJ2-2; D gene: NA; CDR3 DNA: TGTGCCAGCAGCCGGGCTCCGGTCATGCTAACCGGGGAGCTGTTTTTT; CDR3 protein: CASSRAPVMLTGELFF
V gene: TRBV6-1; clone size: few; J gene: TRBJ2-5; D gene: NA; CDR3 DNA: TGTGCCAGCAGTGGAAGAACCCCAGGGGTGCAGGAGACCCAGTACTTC; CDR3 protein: CASSGRTPGVQETQYF
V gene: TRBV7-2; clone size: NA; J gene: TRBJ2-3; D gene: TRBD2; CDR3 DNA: TGTGCCAGCAGCTTCGAAAGCGGGGGGGCAGATACGCAGTATTTT; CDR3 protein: CASSFESGGADTQYF
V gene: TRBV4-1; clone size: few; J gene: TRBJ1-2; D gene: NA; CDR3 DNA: TGCGCCAGCAGCCAAGATCGGACAGCTTATGGCTACACCTTC; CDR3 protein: CASSQDRTAYGYTF
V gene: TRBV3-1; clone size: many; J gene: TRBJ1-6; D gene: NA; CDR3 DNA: TGTGCCAGCAGCCAAGACGGGTATCCATCACCCCTCCACTTT; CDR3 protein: CASSQDGYPSPLHF
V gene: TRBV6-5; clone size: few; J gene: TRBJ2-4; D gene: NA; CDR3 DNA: TGTGCCAGCAGTAAATTACTAGCCAAAAACATTCAGTACTTC; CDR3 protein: CASSKLLAKNIQYF
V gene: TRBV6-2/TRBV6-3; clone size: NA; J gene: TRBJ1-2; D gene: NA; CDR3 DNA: TGTGCCAGCAAAGGATCCGGAGACTATGGCTACACCTTC; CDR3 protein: CASKGSGDYGYTF
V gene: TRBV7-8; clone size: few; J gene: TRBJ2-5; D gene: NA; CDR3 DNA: TGTGCCAGCAGCTTAATGATGGAGACCCAGTACTTC; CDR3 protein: CASSLMMETQYF
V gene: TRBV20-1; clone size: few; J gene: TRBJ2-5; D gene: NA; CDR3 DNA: TGCAGTGCTAGATCGGACAGAATGGAGACCCAGTACTTC; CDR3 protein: CSARSDRMETQYF
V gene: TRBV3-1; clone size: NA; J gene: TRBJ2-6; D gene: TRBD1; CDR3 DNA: TGTGCCAGCAGCCACGACAGGGGGCACTTTGGGGCCAACGTCCTGACTTTC; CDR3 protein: CASSHDRGHFGANVLTF
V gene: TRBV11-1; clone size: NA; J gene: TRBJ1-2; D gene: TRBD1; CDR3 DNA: TGTGCCAGCAGCAGCCGGGACAGGGGAATTGGCTATGGCTACACCTTC; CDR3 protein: CASSSRDRGIGYGYTF
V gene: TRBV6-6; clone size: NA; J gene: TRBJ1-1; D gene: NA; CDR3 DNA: TGTGCCAGCAGTCCCACCGTCCTACGAGAAGCGGGGTACACTGAAGCTTTCTTT; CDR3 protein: CASSPTVLREAGYTEAFF
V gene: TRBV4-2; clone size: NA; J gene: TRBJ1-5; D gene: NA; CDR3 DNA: TGTGCCAGCGGGGGAGAGGACAATCAGCCCCAGCATTTT; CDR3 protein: CASGGEDNQPQHF
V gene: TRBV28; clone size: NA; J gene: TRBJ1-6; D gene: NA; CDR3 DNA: TGTGCCAGCAGTTTATCAGGTGGCGGGGGGAATTCACCCCTCCACTTT; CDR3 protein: CASSLSGGGGNSPLHF